The 27 T cell receptor beta chains reported below all come from one sample, sequenced in a study of CD8+CD57+ T cells in acquired aplastic anemia. The use of genomic DNA as template underpinned the TCR beta VDJ and CDR3 profiling. TCRdb itself ran the reads through MiXCR, one entry per CDR3 protein. The sample holds about 180,000 distinct CDR3 sequences, 45% to 60% seen once. Patients chosen for sequencing had shown CD8+CD57+ cell expansion by flow cytometry. What was sequenced was sorted CD4+, CD8+, or CD8+CD57+ T cells (not recorded which) from PBMCs. The receptors derive from a human donor with aplastic anemia.

On this clonotype itself: One base away lies a much larger clone, so this may be a sequencing read error. The chain uses TRBV4-1 and TRBJ2-6; possible D gene TRBD1, 5 bases. Germline V gene data show CDR1 as MGHRA and CDR2 as YSYEKL. This CDR3 region has 15 residues. This CDR3 is CASSLTGSGASVLTF. The CDR3 DNA is TGCGCCAGCAGTCTAACTGGCTCTGGGGCCAGCGTCCTGACTTTC.

Of note for this clonotype: One end of the junction does not line up with germline, which may come from a read error. The V gene is TRBV7-7, the J gene TRBJ1-6; TRBD1 agrees at 10 bases. CDR1 is SSHAT, CDR2 FNYEAQ, per germline (reference sequence). This CDR3 spans 16 amino acids. The CDR3 here is CASSLGTGAGNSPLHF. The CDR3 DNA reads TGTGCTAGCAGCTTAGGGACAGGGGCCGGTAATTCACCCCTCCACTTT.

Many counts were recorded for this clonotype. This chain connects TRBV29-1 to TRBJ2-5, with D possibly being TRBD1 (6 bases). The V gene's germline CDR1 is SQVTM and CDR2 ANQGSEA. The CDR3 loop spans 13 amino acids. V was shortened by 5 bases and J by 5 bases, with 15 bases between the two germline ends. This CDR3 is CSVSDSLGETQYF. The CDR3 DNA reads TGCAGCGTTTCGGACAGCTTAGGGGAGACCCAGTACTTC.

The chain couples TRBV11-2 to TRBJ2-1, with TRBD1 matching over 9 bases. This CDR3 spans 16 amino acids. Germline CDR1 SGHAT, CDR2 FQNNGV. V lost 6 bases and J lost 7; bases outside the gene matches: 13. The CDR3, as DNA: TGTGCCAGCAGTTTTTCCGGGACAGGGACGCGAAATGAGCAGTTCTTC. It is translated as CASSFSGTGTRNEQFF. Supplemented by reference TRBV11-2 and TRBJ2-1, the full variable domain reads EAGVAQSPRYKIIEKRQSVAFWCNPISGHATLYWYQQILGQGPKLLIQFQNNGVVDDSQLPKDRFSAERLKGVDSTLKIQPAKLEDSAVYLCASSFSGTGTRNEQFFGPGTRLTVL.

On this clonotype: One junction end disagrees with the germline gene, perhaps due to a read error. The J gene is TRBJ2-7, the V gene TRBV19, with TRBD1 matching over 9 bases. Germline V lookup: CDR1 LNHDA, CDR2 SQIVND (reference sequence). The CDR3 runs 15 residues. The CDR3 DNA reads as TGTGCCAGTAGTACCATCCGGGACAGGGTAAACGAGCAGTATTTC. This sequence encodes CASSTIRDRVNEQYF.

This clonotype was seen only once. This may be a read error: a much more frequent sequence differs by one nucleotide. The rearrangement joins TRBV12-3 or TRBV12-4 to TRBJ2-6, with D maybe TRBD1 (5 bases). The CDR3 has 15 residues. The CDR3 bases are TGTGCCAGCAGTTTAGGAGTCTCTGGGGCCAACGTCCTGCCTTTC. It encodes CASSLGVSGANVLPF.

This clonotype was seen at least ten times. The chain couples TRBV7-6 to TRBJ2-5; 8 positions agree with TRBD2. Per the germline V gene, CDR1 is SGHVS and CDR2 is FNYEAQ. V shed 6 bases, J shed 2 bases, and the junction held 14 bases outside the gene matches. The CDR3 totals 17 residues. The CDR3 DNA is TGTGCCAGCAGGCCCACCCCTCGGGGGGGCCATCAAGAGACCCAGTACTTC. Its protein product is CASRPTPRGGHQETQYF.

This clonotype was seen just once. The chain recombines TRBV7-6 with TRBJ1-1; D uncertain. The CDR3 has 17 amino acids. Per the germline V gene, CDR1 is SGHVS and CDR2 is FNYEAQ. Trimming took off 5 bases at V and 0 bases at J, with 19 bases between the two ends. The CDR3 protein is CASSLSGGVSLNTEAFF. CDR3 in DNA: TGTGCCAGCAGCCTGAGTGGTGGCGTAAGTTTGAACACTGAAGCTTTCTTT.

This chain joins TRBV20-1 and TRBJ2-3; the D is unclear. V was pared by 1 base and J by 4 bases, with 3 bases between. The CDR3 is 11 residues long. CDR1 DFQATT and CDR2 SNEGSKA come from the germline V gene (reference sequence). This chain's CDR3 is CSARVSDTQYF. CDR3 nucleotides: TGCAGTGCTAGAGTGTCAGATACGCAGTATTTT.

The chain uses TRBV20-1 and TRBJ2-7, with TRBD1 matching over 9 bases. CDR1 is DFQATT, CDR2 SNEGSKA, per germline (reference sequence). There are 15 residues in the CDR3. After removal of 2 bases from V and 4 bases from J, the junction contained 9 bases not matched to a gene. This chain's CDR3 is CSARPSGTGHYEQYF. CDR3 coding DNA: TGCAGTGCTAGACCCTCGGGGACAGGGCATTACGAGCAGTACTTC.

With respect to this clonotype: Given a much more abundant clone one base away, this may be a read error. V and J are TRBV5-1 and TRBJ1-3, with TRBD1 matching 8 bases. The CDR3 totals 14 residues. CDR1 and CDR2 (germline): SGHRS, YFSETQ. The CDR3 spells CASSLDRGGDTIYF. CDR3 in DNA: TGCGCCAGCAGCTTAGACAGGGGTGGAGACACCATATATTTT.

There are many counts of this clonotype. J is TRBJ2-3 and V is TRBV6-2 or TRBV6-3, with D perhaps matching TRBD1 or TRBD2 (5 bases each). Germline V lookup: CDR1 MNHEY, CDR2 SVGEGT. The V and J ends lost 5 bases and 4 bases respectively, with 13 bases between them. The CDR3 covers 14 residues. The CDR3 region is CASSPGTPADTQYF. The DNA for the CDR3 is TGTGCCAGCAGTCCCGGGACCCCGGCAGATACGCAGTATTTT.

The V call is TRBV15, the J call TRBJ1-1; D is ambiguous. Per germline, CDR1 LNHNV and CDR2 YYDKDF (reference sequence). V was shortened by 0 bases and J by 0 bases, with 5 bases between the two germline ends. CDR3 size: 14 residues. This CDR3 reads CATSRDPVNTEAFF. The CDR3 DNA reads as TGTGCCACCAGCAGAGATCCGGTGAACACTGAAGCTTTCTTT.

Points on this clonotype: The CDR3 ends on some other residue instead of the conserved phenylalanine or tryptophan, so this is likely a read error. CDR3 sequence (DNA): TGTGCTAGCAGCTTAGATCGCAATGAGCAGTTCCTC. It yields the protein CASSLDRNEQFL. This sequence joins TRBV7-8 and TRBJ2-1; D is undetermined. Germline CDR1 is SGHVS and CDR2 is FQNEAQ. The CDR3 covers 12 residues.

Written as DNA, the CDR3 is TGTGCCAGTCAACCGGGCAACGGATCACCCCTCCACTTT. It translates to CASQPGNGSPLHF. The V call is TRBV9, the J call TRBJ1-6; D unclear. Germline lookup yields CDR1 SGDLS and CDR2 YYNGEE. The CDR3 covers 13 residues. Trimming cost V 8 bases and J 10 bases, with 16 bases left between them.

This chain connects TRBV2 to TRBJ2-5; tentative D call: TRBD1 (6 bases). Germline lookup yields CDR1 SNHLY and CDR2 FYNNEI. The germline V and J ends were trimmed by 5 bases and 0 bases, with 13 bases remaining between them. The CDR3 is 15 amino acids. Here the CDR3 reads CASSPQGLHQETQYF. The CDR3 DNA reads TGTGCCAGCAGTCCCCAGGGGCTTCACCAAGAGACCCAGTACTTC.

This sequence joins TRBV29-1 and TRBJ2-7, with D unclear. The V gene's germline CDR1 is SQVTM and CDR2 ANQGSEA. V gave up 3 bases and J gave up 2 bases, with 11 bases separating them. This CDR3 is built from 13 residues. DNA for the CDR3: TGCAGCGTTGAGGACGAGCGAACCTACGAGCAGTACTTC. Translating it yields CSVEDERTYEQYF.

With regard to this clonotype: This likely comes from a read error, as the CDR3 has no conserved phenylalanine or tryptophan at its end. The chain links TRBV6-1 to TRBJ2-7, with 10 positions matching TRBD2. The germline V gene encodes CDR1 MNHNS and CDR2 SASEGT. V gave up 7 bases and J gave up 2 bases; unmatched junction bases: 5. The CDR3 is made up of 14 amino acids. The CDR3 DNA is TGTGCCAGCAATCTAAGCGGGGGGGCCTACGAGCAGTACTCC. Amino acid sequence: CASNLSGGAYEQYS.

In regard to this clonotype: A single base separates this from a much larger clone, so it may be a read error. The rearrangement links TRBV20-1 to TRBJ1-1; 9 bases match TRBD1. CDR3 size: 16 residues. After removal of 6 bases from V and 4 bases from J, the junction contained 15 bases not matched to a gene. Germline V gene data show CDR1 as DFQATT and CDR2 as SNEGSKA (reference sequence). CDR3 loop: CSAKRLGQGVRTEAFF. Written as DNA, the CDR3 is TGCAGTGCCAAGAGGCTGGGACAGGGAGTGCGCACTGAAGCTTTCTTT.

The chain couples TRBV2 to TRBJ1-2, with unresolved D. Trimming removed 0 bases from V and 7 bases from J, with 12 bases in between. The CDR3 length is 14 residues. Germline-derived CDR1 and CDR2 are SNHLY and FYNNEI. For the CDR3, the DNA is TGTGCCAGCAGTGAAGCGCTTGCGACTGTTGGCTACACCTTC. Protein sequence: CASSEALATVGYTF.

The chain combines TRBV29-1 with TRBJ1-2; D is undetermined. The CDR3 is 12 amino acids. Germline V lookup: CDR1 SQVTM, CDR2 ANQGSEA. CDR3 DNA: TGCCAGCAGCCAAGGCGCCGGGATGGCTACACCTTC. It encodes CQQPRRRDGYTF.

The chain combines TRBV7-9 with TRBJ2-7; D is unclear. From germline, CDR1 is SEHNR and CDR2 FQNEAQ (reference sequence). Trimming stripped 5 bases from V and 2 bases from J, with 10 bases between. The CDR3 has 13 residues. CDR3 DNA sequence: TGTGCCAGCAGCCCCCCCGGAGCCTACGAGCAGTACTTC. Translated: CASSPPGAYEQYF.

The V gene is TRBV25-1, the J gene TRBJ1-4, with 8 bases identical to TRBD1. V shed 5 bases, J shed 5 bases, and the junction held 7 bases outside the gene matches. This CDR3 is built from 15 residues. The V gene's germline CDR1 is MGHDK and CDR2 SYGVNS. This CDR3 reads CASSFRGRKNEKLFF. CDR3 bases: TGTGCCAGCAGTTTCAGGGGGCGAAAGAATGAAAAACTGTTTTTT. Looking up the rest from reference TRBV25-1 and TRBJ1-4 gives the full variable domain: EADIYQTPRYLVIGTGKKITLECSQTMGHDKMYWYQQDPGMELHLIHYSYGVNSTEKGDLSSESTVSRIRTEHFPLTLESARPSHTSQYLCASSFRGRKNEKLFFGSGTQLSVL.

With respect to this clonotype: A junction end diverges from the germline sequence, so it may reflect a read error. V gene TRBV7-2 combines with J gene TRBJ2-7; tentative D call: TRBD1 (6 bases). The CDR3 contains 11 residues. Germline values: CDR1 SGHTA, CDR2 FQGNSA. For the CDR3, the DNA is TGTGCCAGCGGACAGACCTACGAGCAGTGCTTC. Translating gives CASGQTYEQCF.

The genes are TRBV14 and TRBJ1-6; D ambiguous. The CDR3 is 14 amino acids. V was pared by 1 base and J by 7 bases, with 8 bases between. Per germline, CDR1 SGHDN and CDR2 FVKESK. The CDR3 spells CASSQGTDNSPLHF. The CDR3 coding sequence is TGTGCCAGCAGCCAAGGGACGGACAATTCACCCCTCCACTTT.

This clonotype was seen repeatedly, ten times or more. The V call is TRBV14, the J call TRBJ2-3; D is uncertain. The CDR3 totals 16 residues. With 4 bases removed from V and 4 bases from J, the gap between germline ends came to 18 bases. Germline V gene lookup returns CDR1 SGHDN and CDR2 FVKESK. CDR3 sequence reads: CASSPRRNPAADTQYF. DNA of the CDR3: TGTGCCAGCAGCCCGCGGCGGAACCCGGCCGCAGATACGCAGTATTTT.

V usage is TRBV7-7 and J usage is TRBJ2-2, with 14 bases lining up with TRBD2. The CDR3 is 16 residues long. The germline V gene encodes CDR1 SSHAT and CDR2 FNYEAQ (reference sequence). V shed 3 bases, J shed 7 bases, and the junction held 4 bases outside the gene matches. The CDR3 nucleotides are TGTGCCAGCAGCTTGGGACTAGCGGGGGAGAACGGGGAGCTGTTTTTT. This sequence encodes CASSLGLAGENGELFF.